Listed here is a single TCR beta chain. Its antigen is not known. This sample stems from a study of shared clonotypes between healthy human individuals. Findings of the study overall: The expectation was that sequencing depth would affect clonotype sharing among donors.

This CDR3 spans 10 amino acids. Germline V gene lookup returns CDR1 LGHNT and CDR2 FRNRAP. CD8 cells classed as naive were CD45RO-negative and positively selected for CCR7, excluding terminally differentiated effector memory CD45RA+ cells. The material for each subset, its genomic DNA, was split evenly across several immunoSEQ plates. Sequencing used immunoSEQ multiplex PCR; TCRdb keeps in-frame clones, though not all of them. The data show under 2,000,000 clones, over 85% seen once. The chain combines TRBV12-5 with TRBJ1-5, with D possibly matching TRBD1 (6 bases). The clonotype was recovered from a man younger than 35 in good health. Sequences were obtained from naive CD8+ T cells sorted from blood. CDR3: CGGHNQPQHF. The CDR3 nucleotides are TGTGGGGGGCACAATCAGCCCCAGCATTTT.